The rows below give T cell receptor beta chains drawn from one sample of a study of control samples from healthy donors and cancer patients. Clones were sequenced by immunoSEQ multiplex PCR, and TCRdb holds only the in-frame ones, with some missing. Found here are 160,000 or so clones, roughly nine tenths of them singletons; the top ten hold approximately 0.7%. Sequencing was performed on blood. The receptors originated from a woman between 25 and 40 years old in good health. Both conserved end residues are part of each CDR3. A D gene is named only where the DNA matches it firmly. Only some rows state a clone size, as once, few, many or a class for expanded clones.

j_gene: TRBJ2-7; v_gene: TRBV11-3; abundance: .; d_gene: TRBD1; CDR3aa: CASSLDRGGQGLCYEQYF; CDR3nt: TGTGCCAGCAGCTTAGATCGCGGGGGACAGGGGCTATGCTACGAGCAGTACTTC
j_gene: TRBJ2-3; v_gene: TRBV7-9; abundance: .; d_gene: .; CDR3aa: CASSLPITGLDTDTQYF; CDR3nt: TGTGCCAGCAGCTTACCGATAACAGGGCTCGACACAGATACGCAGTATTTT
j_gene: TRBJ2-5; v_gene: TRBV5-1; abundance: .; d_gene: .; CDR3aa: CASSLGAHGRNQETQYF; CDR3nt: TGCGCCAGCAGCTTGGGCGCCCATGGACGGAACCAAGAGACCCAGTACTTC
j_gene: TRBJ1-1; v_gene: TRBV7-2; abundance: .; d_gene: .; CDR3aa: CASSLQENTEAFF; CDR3nt: TGTGCCAGCAGCTTACAGGAGAACACTGAAGCTTTCTTT
j_gene: TRBJ2-1; v_gene: TRBV7-3; abundance: .; d_gene: .; CDR3aa: CASSETQGSYNEQFF; CDR3nt: TGTGCCAGCAGCGAAACCCAGGGATCCTACAATGAGCAGTTCTTC
j_gene: TRBJ2-7; v_gene: TRBV7-6; abundance: .; d_gene: TRBD2; CDR3aa: CASSPITSGYEQYF; CDR3nt: TGTGCCAGCAGCCCGATCACTAGCGGCTACGAGCAGTACTTC
j_gene: TRBJ1-3; v_gene: TRBV6-4; abundance: .; d_gene: .; CDR3aa: CAEGTSGNTIYF; CDR3nt: TGTGCCGAAGGGACATCTGGAAACACCATATATTTT
j_gene: TRBJ1-6; v_gene: TRBV28; abundance: .; d_gene: TRBD1; CDR3aa: CASSYRGVNSPLHF; CDR3nt: TGTGCCAGCAGTTACAGGGGGGTTAATTCACCCCTCCACTTT
j_gene: TRBJ2-1; v_gene: TRBV5-4; abundance: once; d_gene: TRBD2; CDR3aa: CASSQSGLAGLEQFF; CDR3nt: TGTGCCAGCAGCCAGAGCGGACTAGCGGGATTGGAGCAGTTCTTC
j_gene: TRBJ2-7; v_gene: TRBV7-6; abundance: few; d_gene: TRBD1; CDR3aa: CASSLGQGRAYEQYF; CDR3nt: TGTGCCAGCAGCTTGGGACAGGGGCGTGCCTACGAGCAGTACTTC
j_gene: TRBJ2-2; v_gene: TRBV6-5; abundance: .; d_gene: TRBD2; CDR3aa: CASSTSAGGPGELFF; CDR3nt: TGTGCCAGTTCGACTAGCGCGGGAGGACCCGGGGAGCTGTTTTTT
j_gene: TRBJ2-5; v_gene: TRBV11-2; abundance: .; d_gene: TRBD2; CDR3aa: CASSLEIAGGGETQYF; CDR3nt: TGTGCCAGCAGCTTAGAGATAGCGGGAGGAGGGGAGACCCAGTACTTC
j_gene: TRBJ2-7; v_gene: TRBV7-9; abundance: .; d_gene: TRBD2; CDR3aa: CASSPEEREFGSYEQYF; CDR3nt: TGTGCCAGCAGCCCCGAGGAGCGGGAGTTCGGATCCTACGAGCAGTACTTC
j_gene: TRBJ2-2; v_gene: TRBV21-1; abundance: .; d_gene: .; CDR3aa: CASSRTGELFF; CDR3nt: TGTGCCAGCAGCAGAACCGGGGAGCTGTTTTTT
j_gene: TRBJ2-1; v_gene: TRBV27; abundance: once; d_gene: TRBD2; CDR3aa: CASSYATSGSMNEQFF; CDR3nt: TGTGCCAGCAGTTACGCGACTAGCGGGAGTATGAATGAGCAGTTCTTC
j_gene: TRBJ2-2; v_gene: TRBV27; abundance: .; d_gene: .; CDR3aa: CASSLIGETGELFF; CDR3nt: TGTGCCAGCAGTTTAATAGGTGAAACCGGGGAGCTGTTTTTT
j_gene: TRBJ2-5; v_gene: TRBV5-1; abundance: once; d_gene: .; CDR3aa: CASSLGTRGWETQYF; CDR3nt: TGCGCCAGCAGCTTGGGGACGAGGGGCTGGGAGACCCAGTACTTC
j_gene: TRBJ2-7; v_gene: TRBV2; abundance: .; d_gene: .; CDR3aa: CASSPEGEQYF; CDR3nt: TGTGCCAGCAGCCCCGAAGGCGAGCAGTACTTC
j_gene: TRBJ1-2; v_gene: TRBV4-1; abundance: .; d_gene: .; CDR3aa: CASSQELTDGYTF; CDR3nt: TGCGCCAGCAGCCAAGAACTGACAGACGGCTACACCTTC
j_gene: TRBJ2-5; v_gene: TRBV28; abundance: .; d_gene: TRBD1; CDR3aa: CAGGTGRQETQYF; CDR3nt: TGTGCCGGCGGGACAGGACGCCAAGAGACCCAGTACTTC
j_gene: TRBJ1-5; v_gene: TRBV6-2/TRBV6-3; abundance: .; d_gene: .; CDR3aa: CASSYGNRALNQPQHF; CDR3nt: TGTGCCAGCAGTTACGGCAACCGAGCCTTAAATCAGCCCCAGCATTTT
j_gene: TRBJ1-1; v_gene: TRBV6-5; abundance: .; d_gene: TRBD1; CDR3aa: CASSLGQGRAFF; CDR3nt: TGTGCCAGCAGCCTGGGACAGGGGAGGGCTTTCTTT
j_gene: TRBJ2-1; v_gene: TRBV6-5; abundance: .; d_gene: TRBD2; CDR3aa: CASERLAVDNEQFF; CDR3nt: TGTGCCAGCGAGAGACTAGCGGTCGACAATGAGCAGTTCTTC
j_gene: TRBJ1-3; v_gene: TRBV5-8; abundance: .; d_gene: .; CDR3aa: CASSLRSSGNTIYF; CDR3nt: TGTGCCAGCAGCTTGAGGAGCTCTGGAAACACCATATATTTT
j_gene: TRBJ1-5; v_gene: TRBV15; abundance: .; d_gene: TRBD1; CDR3aa: CATAGGTNQPQHF; CDR3nt: TGTGCCACCGCAGGGGGCACCAATCAGCCCCAGCATTTT
j_gene: TRBJ1-1; v_gene: TRBV24-1; abundance: .; d_gene: .; CDR3aa: CGDPMTEAFF; CDR3nt: TGTGGCGACCCAATGACTGAAGCTTTCTTT
j_gene: TRBJ1-1; v_gene: TRBV7-9; abundance: .; d_gene: .; CDR3aa: CASSAYFEDTEAFF; CDR3nt: TGTGCCAGCAGCGCATACTTCGAGGACACTGAAGCTTTCTTT
j_gene: TRBJ2-7; v_gene: TRBV25-1; abundance: few; d_gene: .; CDR3aa: CASRSGYEQYF; CDR3nt: TGTGCCAGCAGAAGCGGCTACGAGCAGTACTTC
j_gene: TRBJ2-3; v_gene: TRBV29-1; abundance: .; d_gene: TRBD2; CDR3aa: CSVEDPGGTSGRGSTDTQYF; CDR3nt: TGCAGCGTTGAAGATCCAGGCGGGACTAGCGGGAGGGGGAGCACAGATACGCAGTATTTT
j_gene: TRBJ2-1; v_gene: TRBV5-6; abundance: .; d_gene: TRBD2; CDR3aa: CASAGGSWLGDNEQFF; CDR3nt: TGTGCCAGCGCTGGCGGGAGCTGGCTGGGGGACAATGAGCAGTTCTTC
j_gene: TRBJ1-2; v_gene: TRBV5-6; abundance: .; d_gene: TRBD1; CDR3aa: CASSPGQGYFQYGYTF; CDR3nt: TGTGCCAGCAGCCCGGGACAGGGTTATTTTCAGTATGGCTACACCTTC
j_gene: TRBJ2-1; v_gene: TRBV19; abundance: .; d_gene: .; CDR3aa: CATSRNLQGLRDEQFF; CDR3nt: TGTGCCACCTCACGGAACCTTCAGGGGTTAAGAGATGAGCAGTTCTTC
j_gene: TRBJ2-1; v_gene: TRBV7-8; abundance: .; d_gene: TRBD2; CDR3aa: CASSLEGVLAAHNEQFF; CDR3nt: TGTGCCAGCAGCTTAGAAGGTGTCCTAGCGGCTCACAATGAGCAGTTCTTC
j_gene: TRBJ2-1; v_gene: TRBV14; abundance: .; d_gene: TRBD2; CDR3aa: CASSHTGLAPYNEQFF; CDR3nt: TGTGCCAGCAGCCACACCGGACTAGCTCCCTACAATGAGCAGTTCTTC
j_gene: TRBJ2-1; v_gene: TRBV5-1; abundance: .; d_gene: .; CDR3aa: CASSADWDGDEQFF; CDR3nt: TGCGCCAGCAGCGCGGACTGGGACGGGGATGAGCAGTTCTTC
j_gene: TRBJ1-6; v_gene: TRBV15; abundance: .; d_gene: TRBD1; CDR3aa: CATSRSIRDRRPESPLHF; CDR3nt: TGTGCCACCAGCAGATCTATCCGGGACAGAAGACCTGAGTCACCCCTCCACTTT
j_gene: TRBJ2-1; v_gene: TRBV28; abundance: once; d_gene: TRBD2; CDR3aa: CASALGASGSYNNEQFF; CDR3nt: TGTGCCAGCGCCTTAGGGGCTAGCGGGAGTTACAACAATGAGCAGTTCTTC
j_gene: TRBJ2-3; v_gene: TRBV5-5; abundance: .; d_gene: TRBD2; CDR3aa: CASSLAGGTSTDTQYF; CDR3nt: TGTGCCAGCAGCTTAGCGGGAGGCACTAGCACAGATACGCAGTATTTT
j_gene: TRBJ2-4; v_gene: TRBV3-1/TRBV3-2; abundance: .; d_gene: .; CDR3aa: CASSAGISGIQYF; CDR3nt: TGTGCCAGCAGCGCCGGGATTTCGGGCATTCAGTACTTC
j_gene: TRBJ2-1; v_gene: TRBV6-5; abundance: .; d_gene: .; CDR3aa: CASSRAWNEQFF; CDR3nt: TGTGCCAGCAGTCGCGCTTGGAATGAGCAGTTCTTC
j_gene: TRBJ2-7; v_gene: TRBV6-6; abundance: once; d_gene: .; CDR3aa: CASRNTGSEGLYEQYF; CDR3nt: TGTGCCAGCAGAAACACAGGGAGCGAAGGGCTCTACGAGCAGTACTTC